This TCR beta chain was identified during a study of CD8 T cells in ankylosing spondylitis. Study observations and caveats: Clones tied to disease were said to be significantly enriched in matched ankylosing spondylitis synovial fluid. Some of these motif variants have turned up before, in reports on reactive arthritis synovial fluid and blood.

This CDR3 is built from 14 residues. The V end lost 8 bases, the J end lost 4 bases, and 16 bases lay between the germline ends. Germline V lookup: CDR1 SEHNR, CDR2 FQNEAQ (reference sequence). In the case of this clonotype: The target antigen is unknown.

Via MiXCR, TCRdb re-called the 5' RACE reads, giving one row per CDR3 protein. The sample lists under 300,000 distinct CDR3 sequences, 9.5% to 12% occurring once. Material for sequencing was blood, either unsorted or a sorted T cell fraction (not recorded which). The TCR originated in a male donor with ankylosing spondylitis or in good health (not recorded which). V gene TRBV7-9 combines with J gene TRBJ2-3, with D maybe TRBD1 (6 bases). Here the CDR3 reads CASFDRMESDTQYF. The CDR3 nucleotides are TGTGCCAGCTTTGACAGGATGGAGTCAGATACGCAGTATTTT.